The 25 T cell receptor beta chains below all came from one sample that was sequenced in a study of T-cell memory formation after mild COVID-19. MiXCR was run by TCRdb on the 5' RACE reads, yielding one entry per CDR3 protein. The sample lists roughly 190,000 distinct CDR3 sequences; approximately 16% were seen once. The sequencing input was PBMCs or a T cell subset sorted from them (not recorded which). Receptors originate from an adult woman who had mild COVID-19 (a few samples of this study predate the infection). Cell type and time point are not known.

This clonotype was counted a few times. The gene calls are TRBV7-9 and TRBJ2-3; TRBD2 agrees at 9 bases. CDR1 and CDR2 (germline): SEHNR, FQNEAQ (reference sequence). The CDR3 sequence is 12 residues long. The CDR3 DNA is TGTGTTAGCAGGCGGGGGGGAGATACGCAGTATTTT. Translation gives CVSRRGGDTQYF.

This clonotype has more than one count but fewer than ten. J is TRBJ2-7 and V is TRBV6-5, with 9 bases fitting TRBD1. CDR1 and CDR2 from the germline V gene are MNHEY and SVGAGI. Germline trimming cut 5 bases from V and 2 bases from J; bases unmatched to any gene: 4. The CDR3 is 14 residues long. The CDR3 is CASSEDRGPYEQYF. The CDR3 bases are TGTGCCAGCAGTGAGGACAGGGGCCCCTACGAGCAGTACTTC.

This clonotype has only a few counts. The J gene is TRBJ1-4, the V gene TRBV27, with D hard to call. Germline V CDR1 and CDR2: MNHEY, SMNVEV (reference sequence). V was pared by 9 bases and J by 1 base, with 12 bases between. The CDR3 has 14 amino acids. The CDR3 DNA reads as TGTGCCAGTCCGACCCACAGAACTAATGAAAAACTGTTTTTT. Translated, it gives CASPTHRTNEKLFF.

J is TRBJ1-2 and V is TRBV5-1; 7 bases are a match to TRBD1. The germline gives CDR1 SGHRS, CDR2 YFSETQ. The CDR3 has 14 amino acids. The V segment lost 4 bases and the J segment 8 bases; nucleotides outside the gene matches: 11. The CDR3 DNA reads as TGCGCCAGCAGCCCCGAGGGACAGTCGGGGGGCTACACCTTC. Its protein product is CASSPEGQSGGYTF.

This sequence joins TRBV6-5 and TRBJ2-2; unclear D gene. The length of the CDR3 is 13 residues. From germline, CDR1 is MNHEY and CDR2 SVGAGI. V shed 1 base and J shed 12 bases, with 12 bases lying between them. The CDR3 sequence is CASSYLPSPQLFF. CDR3 DNA: TGTGCCAGCAGTTACTTACCATCCCCCCAGCTGTTTTTT.

This clonotype was detected a few times. This chain uses TRBV27 with TRBJ1-1; possibly TRBD1 for D (6 bases). From germline, CDR1 is MNHEY and CDR2 SMNVEV (reference sequence). Deletions cut 8 bases from V and 0 bases from J, with 13 bases between. The CDR3 spans 14 residues. CDR3 in amino acids: CASGSGHLNTEAFF. CDR3 nucleotides: TGTGCCAGCGGCTCGGGACACCTGAACACTGAAGCTTTCTTT.

This clonotype was counted at least ten times. The chain links TRBV12-3 or TRBV12-4 to TRBJ1-5; D not resolved. The CDR3 loop spans 12 amino acids. V shed 1 base and J shed 8 bases, with 6 bases lying between them. The CDR3, as DNA: TGTGCCAGCAGTTTAGAGACGGAGCCCCAGCATTTT. Its protein is CASSLETEPQHF.

This clonotype came up a few times. V is TRBV5-1 and J is TRBJ2-5, with TRBD2 matching 8 bases. After removal of 4 bases from V and 1 base from J, the junction contained 6 bases not matched to a gene. The CDR3 is 15 residues long. CDR1 and CDR2 from the germline V gene are SGHRS and YFSETQ. CDR3: CASSLSAGAQETQYF. CDR3 in DNA: TGCGCCAGCAGCCTATCAGCGGGGGCCCAAGAGACCCAGTACTTC.

The rearrangement uses TRBV4-3 and TRBJ2-3; the D is unclear. The V end lost 5 bases, the J end lost 0 bases, and 12 bases lay between the germline ends. Germline V CDR1 and CDR2: LGHNA, YSLEER. The CDR3 extends over 15 amino acids. The DNA for the CDR3 is TGCGCCAGCAGCTTTGACACGACTAGCACAGATACGCAGTATTTT. It codes for CASSFDTTSTDTQYF.

The chain recombines TRBV3-1 with TRBJ1-2, with D possibly TRBD1 on 5 matching bases. V gave up 3 bases and J gave up 7 bases, with 9 bases separating them. The CDR3 runs 12 residues. The germline V gene encodes CDR1 LGHDT and CDR2 YNNKEL (reference sequence). The CDR3 bases are TGTGCCAGCAGCCAGGGGACGGTTGGCTACACCTTC. It translates to CASSQGTVGYTF.

Only a few counts were recorded for this clonotype. The rearrangement joins TRBV29-1 to TRBJ1-1; D gene ambiguous. Germline V gene data show CDR1 as SQVTM and CDR2 as ANQGSEA. Trimming took off 2 bases at V and 11 bases at J, with 15 bases between the two ends. The CDR3 is made up of 12 amino acids. For the CDR3, the DNA is TGCAGCGTTGAATCCGTCAGCGGGCAGGCTTTCTTT. Amino acids: CSVESVSGQAFF.

The chain combines TRBV5-1 with TRBJ2-7; 10 nucleotides align to TRBD1. Germline V gene data show CDR1 as SGHRS and CDR2 as YFSETQ. The CDR3 contains 14 residues. The V and J ends lost 4 bases and 5 bases, in that order; junction bases with no gene match: 6. The CDR3 loop reads CASSQGQGKHEQYF. DNA for the CDR3: TGCGCCAGCAGCCAGGGACAGGGGAAGCACGAGCAGTACTTC.

This clonotype was recorded many times. The rearrangement links TRBV7-9 to TRBJ2-3, with a weak D call TRBD2 (5 bases). CDR1 is SEHNR and CDR2 is FQNEAQ in the germline V gene (reference sequence). This CDR3 is built from 15 residues. The V and J ends lost 4 bases and 4 bases respectively, with 15 bases between them. CDR3 sequence: CASSYDSGFSDTQYF. The DNA of the CDR3 is TGTGCCAGCAGCTACGACTCGGGGTTCTCAGATACGCAGTATTTT.

This clonotype showed up just a few times. For the CDR3, the DNA is TGTGCCAGCAGCTTAACGGACGTTGGTTTGGGGGGCTACACCTTC. Residues: CASSLTDVGLGGYTF. The chain is built from TRBV7-3 and TRBJ1-2; D is ambiguous. Per germline, CDR1 SGHTA and CDR2 FQGTGA. V was pared by 0 bases and J by 8 bases, with 16 bases between. This CDR3 spans 15 amino acids.

The chain employs TRBV10-2 and TRBJ1-5; no firm D call. The CDR3 spans 13 residues. Germline V gene sequence: CDR1 WSHSY, CDR2 SAAADI. V lost 6 bases, J lost 0 bases, and 6 bases lay in between. The CDR3 coding sequence is TGCGCCAGCAGGGTAAATAGCAATCAGCCCCAGCATTTT. Amino acid sequence: CASRVNSNQPQHF.

Only a few counts were recorded for this clonotype. The rearrangement uses TRBV20-1 and TRBJ1-5; no firm D call. This CDR3 contains 13 residues. Trimming removed 2 bases at V and 5 bases at J, with 10 bases between. Germline CDR1 is DFQATT and CDR2 is SNEGSKA (reference sequence). The CDR3 DNA reads TGCAGTGCTAGATTACAGCCCGATCAGCCCCAGCATTTT. This sequence encodes CSARLQPDQPQHF.

This clonotype was seen only a few times. This sequence joins TRBV18 and TRBJ2-2, with D possibly matching TRBD2 (6 bases). The germline V gene has CDR1 KGHSH and CDR2 LQKENI. This CDR3 region has 15 residues. Trimming took off 3 bases at V and 7 bases at J, with 15 bases between the two ends. CDR3 sequence: CASSPRGGEIGELFF. In DNA form, the CDR3 reads TGTGCCAGCTCACCTCGTGGAGGGGAGATCGGGGAGCTGTTTTTT.

This chain links TRBV6-5 with TRBJ2-2; TRBD2 is a possible D gene (5 bases). The germline CDR1 and CDR2 sequences are MNHEY and SVGAGI. Trimming took off 2 bases at V and 10 bases at J, with 8 bases between the two ends. This CDR3 comprises 12 residues. CDR3 DNA sequence: TGTGCCAGCAGTTACAGCGGAGAGGAGCTGTTTTTT. It encodes CASSYSGEELFF.

In this sample, this clonotype turned up a few times. This chain uses TRBV7-2 with TRBJ2-3; 7 bases align to TRBD1. Trimming cost V 5 bases and J 2 bases; bases outside gene matches: 4. Germline values: CDR1 SGHTA, CDR2 FQGNSA. CDR3 length equals 14 residues. CDR3 sequence reads: CASSPGQATDTQYF. The CDR3, as DNA: TGTGCCAGCAGCCCCGGACAGGCCACAGATACGCAGTATTTT.

This clonotype showed up many times. The chain has TRBV5-1 and TRBJ2-3; D uncertain. The V end lost 0 bases, the J end lost 10 bases, and 9 bases lay between the germline ends. The CDR3 extends over 12 amino acids. Per the germline V gene, CDR1 is SGHRS and CDR2 is YFSETQ. CDR3 residues: CASSLDQAAQYF. CDR3 DNA: TGCGCCAGCAGCTTGGATCAGGCCGCGCAGTATTTT.

This clonotype has more than one count but fewer than ten. The junction departs from the called germline gene at one end, perhaps through a read error. The chain uses TRBV6-6 and TRBJ2-5, with a weak D call TRBD1 (5 bases). This CDR3 spans 12 amino acids. CDR1 MNHNY and CDR2 SVGAGI come from the germline V gene (reference sequence). CDR3 in amino acids: CASSYAQAILFF. The CDR3 DNA reads as TGTGCCAGCAGTTACGCACAGGCCATTCTTTTTTTC.

This clonotype was counted a few times. V is TRBV5-1 and J is TRBJ2-1; no reliable D call. Trimming removed 2 bases at V and 3 bases at J, with 15 bases between. Germline V gene lookup returns CDR1 SGHRS and CDR2 YFSETQ. CDR3 length: 16 amino acids. The CDR3 is CASSFNGGSDYNEQFF. The CDR3 DNA sequence: TGCGCCAGCAGCTTTAATGGCGGATCGGACTACAATGAGCAGTTCTTC.

The chain uses TRBV2 and TRBJ2-5, with D possibly being TRBD1 (5 bases). V was pared by 1 base and J by 2 bases, with 11 bases between. The CDR3 is made up of 15 amino acids. The germline CDR1 and CDR2 sequences are SNHLY and FYNNEI. The CDR3 spells CASSEVRQSQETQYF. CDR3 DNA sequence: TGTGCCAGCAGTGAAGTAAGACAGTCACAAGAGACCCAGTACTTC.

The chain recombines TRBV7-8 with TRBJ2-3, with D possibly being TRBD2 (6 bases). CDR1 and CDR2 (germline): SGHVS, FQNEAQ. This CDR3 comprises 13 residues. Trimming left V 1 base short and J 6 bases short, with 8 bases between. DNA of the CDR3: TGTGCCAGCAGCTTAGGGGGGAGGGATACGCAGTATTTT. This gives the protein CASSLGGRDTQYF.

This clonotype was detected many times. This chain joins TRBV7-9 and TRBJ1-4; 8 nucleotides line up with TRBD1. Trimming cost V 5 bases and J 5 bases; bases outside gene matches: 13. This CDR3 has 17 residues. CDR1 and CDR2 from the germline V gene are SEHNR and FQNEAQ (reference sequence). The CDR3 loop reads CASSPQPGQGGNEKLFF. In DNA form, the CDR3 reads TGTGCCAGCAGCCCGCAACCCGGACAGGGCGGAAATGAAAAACTGTTTTTT.